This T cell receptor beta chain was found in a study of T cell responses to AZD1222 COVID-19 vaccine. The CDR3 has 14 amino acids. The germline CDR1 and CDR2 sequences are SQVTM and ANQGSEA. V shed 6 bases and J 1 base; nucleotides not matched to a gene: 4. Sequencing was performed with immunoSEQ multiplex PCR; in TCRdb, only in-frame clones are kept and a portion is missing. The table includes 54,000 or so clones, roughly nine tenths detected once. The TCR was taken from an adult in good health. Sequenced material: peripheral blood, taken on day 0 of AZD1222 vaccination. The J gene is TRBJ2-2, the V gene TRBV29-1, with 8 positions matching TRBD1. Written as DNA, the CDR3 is TGCAGCGTAAACAGGGGGAAGAACACCGGGGAGCTGTTTTTT. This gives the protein CSVNRGKNTGELFF.